This entry is about one T cell receptor beta chain. This record comes from a study of cytomegalovirus exposure and HLA in healthy donors. Primers for the PCR totalled 60 Vbeta and 13 Jbeta. Clones were read by immunoSEQ multiplex PCR, and TCRdb kept only the in-frame ones, dropping some. The repertoire holds 130,000 or so clones, with 75% to 80% as singletons. The sequence was collected from a woman aged 55-70 years in good health and CMV-seronegative. Source material: PBMCs.

The CDR3 DNA is TGTGCCAGCAGCTTGGGCGGGGAATCTGGGGCCAACGTCCTGACTTTC. Residues: CASSLGGESGANVLTF. This chain links TRBV5-6 with TRBJ2-6, with D possibly TRBD2 on 6 matching bases. V was clipped by 0 bases and J by 1 base, with 8 bases between them. Germline V gene lookup returns CDR1 SGHDT and CDR2 YYEEEE. The CDR3 is made up of 16 amino acids.